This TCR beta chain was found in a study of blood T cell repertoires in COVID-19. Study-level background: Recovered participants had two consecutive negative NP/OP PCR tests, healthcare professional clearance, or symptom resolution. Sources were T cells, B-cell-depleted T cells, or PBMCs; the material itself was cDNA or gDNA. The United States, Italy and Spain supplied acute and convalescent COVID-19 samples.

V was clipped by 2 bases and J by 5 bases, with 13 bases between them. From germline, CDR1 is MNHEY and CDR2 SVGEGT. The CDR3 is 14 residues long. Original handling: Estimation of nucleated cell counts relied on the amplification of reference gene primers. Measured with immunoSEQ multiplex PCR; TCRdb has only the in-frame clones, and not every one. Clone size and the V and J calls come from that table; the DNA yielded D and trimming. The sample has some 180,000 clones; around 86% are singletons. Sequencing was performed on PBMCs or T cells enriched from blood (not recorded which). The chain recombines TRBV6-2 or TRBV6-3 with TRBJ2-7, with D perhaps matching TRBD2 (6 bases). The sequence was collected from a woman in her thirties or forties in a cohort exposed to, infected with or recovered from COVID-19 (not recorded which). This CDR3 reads CASSYRAGYHEQYF. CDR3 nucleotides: TGTGCCAGCAGTTACCGGGCGGGATATCACGAGCAGTACTTC.